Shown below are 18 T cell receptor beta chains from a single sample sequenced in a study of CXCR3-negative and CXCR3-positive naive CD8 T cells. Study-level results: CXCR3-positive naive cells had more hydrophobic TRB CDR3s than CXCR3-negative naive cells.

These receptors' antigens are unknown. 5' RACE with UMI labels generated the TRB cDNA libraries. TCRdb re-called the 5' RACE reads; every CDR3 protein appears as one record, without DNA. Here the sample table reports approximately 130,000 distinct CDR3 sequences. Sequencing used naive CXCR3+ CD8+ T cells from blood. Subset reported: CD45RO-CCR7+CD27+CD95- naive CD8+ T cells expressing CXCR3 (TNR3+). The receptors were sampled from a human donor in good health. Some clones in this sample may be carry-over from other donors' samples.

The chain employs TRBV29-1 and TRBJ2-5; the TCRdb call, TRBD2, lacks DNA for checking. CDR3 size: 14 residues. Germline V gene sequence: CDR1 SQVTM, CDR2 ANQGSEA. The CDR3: CSVEGLAGGETQYF.

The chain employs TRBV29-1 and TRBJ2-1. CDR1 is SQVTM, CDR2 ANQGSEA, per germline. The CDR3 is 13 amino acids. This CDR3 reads CSVPDRGSNEQFF.

This chain's CDR3 is CASSTMTSGSGGDTQYF. The chain is built from TRBV27 and TRBJ2-3; the D call of TRBD2 rests on TCRdb alone, since no DNA is present to check it. Germline V gene data show CDR1 as MNHEY and CDR2 as SMNVEV (reference sequence). CDR3 length equals 17 residues.

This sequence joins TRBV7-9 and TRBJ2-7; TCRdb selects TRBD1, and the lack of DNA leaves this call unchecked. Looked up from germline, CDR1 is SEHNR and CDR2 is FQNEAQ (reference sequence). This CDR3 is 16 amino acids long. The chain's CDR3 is CASSPRGAVHSYEQYF.

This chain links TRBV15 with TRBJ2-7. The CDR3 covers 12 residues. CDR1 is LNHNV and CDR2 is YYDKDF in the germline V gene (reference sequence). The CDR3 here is CATSRNSYEQYF.

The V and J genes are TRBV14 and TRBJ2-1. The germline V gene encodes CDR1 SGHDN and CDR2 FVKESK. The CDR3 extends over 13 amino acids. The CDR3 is CASSQGRHNEQFF.

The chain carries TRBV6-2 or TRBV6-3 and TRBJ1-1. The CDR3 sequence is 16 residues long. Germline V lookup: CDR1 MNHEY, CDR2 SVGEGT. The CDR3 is CASRHGVGRRDTEAFF.

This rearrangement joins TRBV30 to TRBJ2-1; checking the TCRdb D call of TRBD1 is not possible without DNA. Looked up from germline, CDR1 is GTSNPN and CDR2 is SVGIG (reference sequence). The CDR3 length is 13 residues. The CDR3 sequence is CAWAGQSYNEQFF.

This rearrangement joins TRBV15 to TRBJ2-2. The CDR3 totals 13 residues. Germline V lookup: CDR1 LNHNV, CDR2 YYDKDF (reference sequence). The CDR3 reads CATRDRVNGELFF.

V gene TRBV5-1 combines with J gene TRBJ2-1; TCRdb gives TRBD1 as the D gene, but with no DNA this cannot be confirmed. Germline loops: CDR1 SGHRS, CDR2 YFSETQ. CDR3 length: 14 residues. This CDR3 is CASSLVPGMAEQFF.

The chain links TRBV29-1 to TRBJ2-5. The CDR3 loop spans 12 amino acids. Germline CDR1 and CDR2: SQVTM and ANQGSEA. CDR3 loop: CSVDFEEETQYF.

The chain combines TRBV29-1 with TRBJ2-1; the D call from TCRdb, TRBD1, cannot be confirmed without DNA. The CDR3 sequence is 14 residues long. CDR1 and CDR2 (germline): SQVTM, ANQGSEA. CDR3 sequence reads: CSVDARGRIDEQFF.

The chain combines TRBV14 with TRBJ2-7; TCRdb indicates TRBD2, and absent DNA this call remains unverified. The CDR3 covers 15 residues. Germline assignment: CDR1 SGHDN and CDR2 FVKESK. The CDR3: CASSQERVRSYEQYF.

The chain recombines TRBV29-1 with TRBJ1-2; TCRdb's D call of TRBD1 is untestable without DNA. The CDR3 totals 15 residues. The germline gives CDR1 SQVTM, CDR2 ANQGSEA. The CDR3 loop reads CSVEGLGQGLIGYTF.

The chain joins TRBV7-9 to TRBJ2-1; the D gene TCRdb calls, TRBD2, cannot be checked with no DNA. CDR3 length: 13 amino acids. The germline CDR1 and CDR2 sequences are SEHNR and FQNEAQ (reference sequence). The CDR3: CAITEVINNEQFF.

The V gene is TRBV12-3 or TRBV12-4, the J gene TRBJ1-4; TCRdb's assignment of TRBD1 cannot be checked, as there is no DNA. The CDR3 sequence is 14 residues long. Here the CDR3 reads CASSPQGSAEKLFF.

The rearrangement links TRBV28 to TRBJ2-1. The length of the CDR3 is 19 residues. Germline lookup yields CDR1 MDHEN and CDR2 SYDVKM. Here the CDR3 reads CASRDGFYGDPLYWNEQFF.

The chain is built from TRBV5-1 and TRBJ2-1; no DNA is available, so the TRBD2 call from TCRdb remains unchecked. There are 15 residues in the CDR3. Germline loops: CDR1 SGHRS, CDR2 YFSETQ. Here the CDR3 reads CASSDTSGSFSEQFF.